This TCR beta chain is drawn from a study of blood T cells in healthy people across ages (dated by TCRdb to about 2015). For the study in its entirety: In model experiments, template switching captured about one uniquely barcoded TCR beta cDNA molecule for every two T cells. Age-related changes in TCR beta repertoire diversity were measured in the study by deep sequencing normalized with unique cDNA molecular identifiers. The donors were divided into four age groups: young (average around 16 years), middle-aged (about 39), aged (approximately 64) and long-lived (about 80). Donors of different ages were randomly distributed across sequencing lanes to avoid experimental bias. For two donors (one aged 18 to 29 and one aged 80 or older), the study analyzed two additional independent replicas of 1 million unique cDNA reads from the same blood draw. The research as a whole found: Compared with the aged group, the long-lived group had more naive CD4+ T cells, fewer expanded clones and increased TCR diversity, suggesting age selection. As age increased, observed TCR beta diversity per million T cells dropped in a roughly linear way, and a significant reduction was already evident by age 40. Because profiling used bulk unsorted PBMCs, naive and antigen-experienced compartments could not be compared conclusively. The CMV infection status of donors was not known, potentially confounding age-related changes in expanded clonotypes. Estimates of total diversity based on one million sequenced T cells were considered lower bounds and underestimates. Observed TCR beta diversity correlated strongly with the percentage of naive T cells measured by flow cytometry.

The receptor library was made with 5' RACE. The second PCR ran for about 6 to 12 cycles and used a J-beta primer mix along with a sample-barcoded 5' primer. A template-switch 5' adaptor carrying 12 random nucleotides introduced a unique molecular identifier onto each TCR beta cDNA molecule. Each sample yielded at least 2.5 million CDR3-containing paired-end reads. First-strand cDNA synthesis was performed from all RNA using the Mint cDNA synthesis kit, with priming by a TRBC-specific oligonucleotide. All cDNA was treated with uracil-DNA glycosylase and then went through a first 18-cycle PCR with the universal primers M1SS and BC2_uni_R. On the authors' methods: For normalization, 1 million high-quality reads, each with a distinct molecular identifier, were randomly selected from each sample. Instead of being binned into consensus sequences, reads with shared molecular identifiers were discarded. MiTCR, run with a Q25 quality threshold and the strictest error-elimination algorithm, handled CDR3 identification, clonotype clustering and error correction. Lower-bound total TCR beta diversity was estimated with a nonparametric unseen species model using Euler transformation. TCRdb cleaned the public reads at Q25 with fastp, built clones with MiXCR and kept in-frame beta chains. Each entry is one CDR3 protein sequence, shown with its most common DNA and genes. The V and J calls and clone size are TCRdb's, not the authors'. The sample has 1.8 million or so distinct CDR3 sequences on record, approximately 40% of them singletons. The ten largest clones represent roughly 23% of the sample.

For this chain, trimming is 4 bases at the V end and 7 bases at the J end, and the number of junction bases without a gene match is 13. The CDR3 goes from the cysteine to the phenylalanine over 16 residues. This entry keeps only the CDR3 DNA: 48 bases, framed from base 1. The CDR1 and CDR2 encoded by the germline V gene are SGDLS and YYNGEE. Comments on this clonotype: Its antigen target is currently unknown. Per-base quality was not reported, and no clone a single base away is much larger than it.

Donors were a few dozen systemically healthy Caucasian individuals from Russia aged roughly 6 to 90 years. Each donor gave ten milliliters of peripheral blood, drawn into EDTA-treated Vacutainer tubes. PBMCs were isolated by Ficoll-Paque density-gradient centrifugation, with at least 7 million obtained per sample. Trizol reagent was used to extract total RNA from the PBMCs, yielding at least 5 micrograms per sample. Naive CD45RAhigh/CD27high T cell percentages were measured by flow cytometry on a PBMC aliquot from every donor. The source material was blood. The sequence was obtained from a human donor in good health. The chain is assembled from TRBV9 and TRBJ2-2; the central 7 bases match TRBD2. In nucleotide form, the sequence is TGTGCCAGCAGCTCCACAGCGGGGCCCCAAGGCGGGGAGCTGTTTTTT. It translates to CASSSTAGPQGGELFF. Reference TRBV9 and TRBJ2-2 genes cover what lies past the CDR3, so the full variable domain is DSGVTQTPKHLITATGQRVTLRCSPRSGDLSVYWYQQSLDQGLQFLIQYYNGEERAKGNILERFSAQQFPDLHSELNLSSLELGDSALYFCASSSTAGPQGGELFFGEGSRLTVL.